This T cell receptor (beta chain) was sequenced for a study of T cell responses to AZD1222 COVID-19 vaccine. Whether given at about 4 or about 12 weeks, second doses were pooled. This clone turned up a few times. Antigen unknown. V lost 7 bases to trimming and J lost 8 bases; unmatched junction nucleotides: 9. Germline assignment: CDR1 SGHDT and CDR2 YYEEEE. The CDR3 has 13 residues. Sequencing used immunoSEQ multiplex PCR; TCRdb keeps in-frame clones, though not all of them. The repertoire holds approximately 100,000 clones, with around nine tenths as singletons. Study-wide results and limits: Across the whole spike, CD4 TCRs peaked at regions 160-218 and 743-854. Unmutated variant regions are reportedly targeted by nearly half of spike-specific TCRs. All repertoire sampling was performed exclusively after the peak T cell response.

This chain links TRBV5-6 with TRBJ2-1, with TRBD2 matching over 7 bases. The material sequenced was peripheral blood, taken 28 days after the second AZD1222 dose. The receptor comes from an adult who received the AZD1222 COVID-19 vaccine. The CDR3 loop reads CASHISGGDEQFF. The DNA of the CDR3 is TGTGCCAGCCACATCTCTGGGGGGGATGAGCAGTTCTTC.